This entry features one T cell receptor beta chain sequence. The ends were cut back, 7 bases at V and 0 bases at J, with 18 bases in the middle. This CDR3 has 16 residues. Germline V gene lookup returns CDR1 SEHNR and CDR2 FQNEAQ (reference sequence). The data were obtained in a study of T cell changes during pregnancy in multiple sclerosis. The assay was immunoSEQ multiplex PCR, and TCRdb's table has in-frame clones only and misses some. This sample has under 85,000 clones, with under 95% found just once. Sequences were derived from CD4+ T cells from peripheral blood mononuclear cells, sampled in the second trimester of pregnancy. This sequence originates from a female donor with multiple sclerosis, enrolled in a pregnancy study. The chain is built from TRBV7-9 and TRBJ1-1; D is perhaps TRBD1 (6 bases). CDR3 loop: CASTPGEGVMNTEAFF. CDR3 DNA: TGTGCCAGCACCCCAGGGGAGGGCGTCATGAACACTGAAGCTTTCTTT. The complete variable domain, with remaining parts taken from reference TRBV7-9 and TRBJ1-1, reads DTGVSQNPRHKITKRGQNVTFRCDPISEHNRLYWYRQTLGQGPEFLTYFQNEAQLEKSRLLSDRFSAERPKGSFSTLEIQRTEQGDSAMYLCASTPGEGVMNTEAFFGQGTRLTVV.